This T cell receptor (beta chain) was observed in a study of OX40 agonist ivuxolimab in advanced cancers. Profiling relied on immunoSEQ multiplex PCR, and the TCRdb table lists in-frame clones only, not all of them. The table records around 62,000 clones, around 90% of them present only once. The CDR3 runs to 17 residues. The J segment lost 5 bases and the V segment lost 5 bases, leaving 11 bases of the junction unmatched. The germline V gene encodes CDR1 SNHLY and CDR2 FYNNEI. The sample was CD4+ or CD8+ T cells sorted from blood, taken in a trial of the OX40 agonist ivuxolimab. J is TRBJ2-2 and V is TRBV2; 10 bases align to TRBD1. The origin of this receptor is an adult with an advanced solid tumor such as melanoma, head and neck, liver or kidney cancer. CDR3 nucleotides: TGTGCCAGCAGTCTATACCGGGACAGGGGAGGGACCGGGGAGCTGTTTTTT. This codes for CASSLYRDRGGTGELFF.